This T cell receptor beta chain derives from a study of cytomegalovirus exposure and HLA in healthy donors (dated by TCRdb to about 2017). In the study overall: In an earlier analysis of around 540 of the donors, 250 to 350 Gb of sequence data and 95 million to 130 million unique TCR beta sequences from 150 million to 200 million T cells were reported. An early release that covered about 600 HLA-typed donors contained approximately 300 gigabases of sequencing data and 85 million to 100 million unique TCR sequences. Of the 350 to 400 genotyped donors, 81% fell in the genetic ancestry cluster associated with self-reported Caucasian donors. The study aimed to test whether signatures of past pathogen exposure could be identified by cataloging public T cell receptors. The T cell repertoires of 666 subjects were profiled by immunosequencing and related to cytomegalovirus serostatus. In addition to the first cohort of roughly 700 subjects, a separate validation cohort of over 90 different subjects was used. High-throughput TCR immunosequencing, statistical association of individual TCRs with disease status, and machine learning were combined to predict cytomegalovirus infection status. In a later analysis, previously published TCR beta repertoires from about 640 donors were re-analyzed and high-resolution HLA genotyping was added so that TCR occurrence patterns could be studied. Rather than using new phenotypic data, the later analysis identified candidate immune exposures from TCR beta sequences and from how often those sequences occurred across donors. An earlier analysis of some 500 of the donors applied high-throughput TCR beta sequencing to assess whether each TCR beta V gene segment acted as functional or pseudogenic. Donor age, sex, ethnicity and CMV serostatus were compiled together with the repertoire data. A later genetic analysis used genome-wide SNP genotypes for about 55% of the 666 donors, treating that subset as a discovery cohort. Every repertoire in the discovery cohort had been generated on one and the same sequencing platform. Both class I and class II loci were covered by HLA typing, at four-digit resolution. The number of typed donors differed by locus: 629-630 for A, B, C, DRB1 and DQB1; roughly 510 for DQA1; around 610 for DPA1; and 450 to 480 for DPB1. A few DR-DQ haplotypes were treated as single units for association and clustering because of strong linkage in the cohort. Among around 400 genotyped donors of the cohort, an average of approximately 200,000 unique TCR beta nucleotide sequences was sequenced per donor, of which about 18% were non-productive.

In total, 666 healthy bone marrow donors made up the cohort. Cohort members were all nominally healthy when sampled, although unrecorded immune exposures were likely present. The donor tested CMV seropositive, placing the donor among the 289 seropositive members of the cohort. A peripheral blood sample was collected from each donor, and TCR beta sequencing was performed on peripheral blood mononuclear cells. The Qiagen DNeasy Blood Extraction Kit was used to extract genomic DNA from the blood cell samples. Findings and caveats that apply to the study as a whole: This cohort had only TCR beta chains sequenced, and the lack of alpha or paired-chain data limited which features could be detected. Because HLA typing was unavailable for some donors at each locus, only the typed subset was used in association tests. In a later analysis, the rate of TCR association differed among HLA loci, with DRB1 alleles having the most associated TCRs and HLA-C alleles having the fewest. Broadly in line with IMGT annotations, most TCR beta V segments showed up in productive rearrangements about 87% or about 30% of the time in an earlier analysis of 587 of the donors. In a later genetic analysis, fewer N-insertions in productive TCRs were reported among donors in an Asian-associated ancestry cluster than the approximately 670-donor mean. In a later analysis, HLA-associated TCR beta chains showed more clonal expansion and lower generation probabilities than non-associated chains that were equally common. CMV serostatus was the only immune exposure information available for the cohort. An association between a missense DCLRE1C variant and V-gene and J-gene trimming of TCR beta chains was found in a later genetic analysis and replicated in an independent cohort. The earlier analysis of nearly 600 of the donors excluded around 17 rarely observed V segments, including chromosome 9 orphons, because counts were too low. A further reported finding was that TCR beta sequences accurately predicted the HLA-A and HLA-B alleles for most subjects in the first cohort. In both the original and validation cohorts, the classifier was reported to diagnose cytomegalovirus status with high specificity and sensitivity. The presence/absence analyses assumed that sequencing depth was roughly uniform across donors, and that assumption may not be true. The study listed 150 to 200 TCR beta chains as associated with cytomegalovirus. When HLA alleles, especially DR and DQ, strongly co-occurred, attributing TCR associations to individual alleles was difficult. At a false discovery rate of 0.05, a later analysis linked 16,951 TCR beta sequences to specific HLA alleles. Across donors, most TCR sequences were observed very rarely, whereas some public TCRs were present in many individuals. In vitro tests confirmed that three of the cytomegalovirus-associated TCR beta chains recognize cytomegalovirus antigens. Several of the top co-occurrence clusters appeared to be linked to parvovirus B19, influenza, CMV and Epstein-Barr virus, according to a later analysis. Most CMV-associated TCR beta chains appeared to be HLA-restricted in a later analysis, and the HLA associations seemed to be driven largely by CMV exposure. Correlated functional status among segregating V segments might reflect linkage disequilibrium, but an unknown experimental factor could not be ruled out. The sequencing pipeline was judged likely to have produced a cluster of highly shared sequence variants as a technical artifact. The authors suggested that the approach could potentially be extended to other disease states and immunological phenotypes.

A few counts support this clone. Its antigen is not yet known. It has no much larger one-base neighbor in the sample; base qualities were not kept. Library method: the immunoSEQ multiplex PCR assay. The multiplex PCR relied on a mix of 60 forward primers for TCR Vbeta segments and 13 reverse primers for TCR Jbeta segments. Amplification of the CDR3 region of rearranged TCR beta genes was performed with a multiplex PCR assay on genomic DNA. Amplified TCR beta libraries were sequenced as 87-base-pair reads on the Illumina HiSeq System. The authors' pipeline ran thus. Across the 700 or so repertoires, a later analysis counted 80 million or so unique TCR beta chains, around 11 million of which were shared by at least two donors. Raw reads were error-corrected and collapsed into unique sequences with a nearest-neighbor algorithm that merged closely related sequences to remove PCR and sequencing errors. V, D and J gene segments were assigned by aligning CDR3 sequences to IMGT reference sequences. For a sequence to be retained, at least a six-nucleotide match to both a V gene segment and a J gene segment was required. A rearrangement was called productive if the CDR3 had no stop codons and remained in frame with V and J, and every other rearrangement was called non-productive. CDR3 was defined by IMGT convention, running from the second conserved V-encoded cysteine to the conserved J-encoded phenylalanine. The earlier analysis of 587 of the donors excluded any sequence lacking an unambiguous match to a single V gene segment. An earlier analysis of 500 to 700 of the donors classified V segments as functional when productive rearrangements were above 56.7% and as segregating when the standard deviation between donors was above 5%. A statistical classification framework was built for diagnosing cytomegalovirus status from the catalog of TCR beta chain sequences. In a later analysis, V and J genes were assigned by comparing TCR nucleotide sequences against IMGT/GENE-DB human TR gene sequences. A later analysis assigned CDR3 sequences and most-parsimonious VDJ recombination scenarios with the TCRdist pipeline. In a later analysis, every TCR beta chain was defined by the combination of its CDR3 amino acid sequence and its V-gene family, and reads without a unique V-gene family were dropped. In a later analysis, 450 to 600 highly shared, low-generation-probability nucleotide sequences were removed to address suspected cross-contamination and a sequencing artifact. In a later analysis, a clonal expansion index was calculated for each public chain from normalized within-repertoire ranks of inferred template counts. In a later analysis, generation probabilities were computed with a VDJ recombination model fitted to out-of-frame rearrangements, and the resulting probabilities were checked against IGoR. In a later analysis, hypergeometric tests were used to score TCR-TCR, TCR-HLA and TCR-CMV co-occurrence, with a repertoire-size bias correction applied to TCR pairs. To estimate false discovery rates, a later analysis permuted the HLA or CMV assignments 20 times. In a later analysis, co-occurring TCRs were grouped using DBSCAN, with TCRdist sequence similarity added in when clustering inside HLA-allele-positive subsets. For co-occurrence clustering, repertoires with fewer than 30,000 or more than 120,000 public chains were excluded, along with several repertoires with anomalous nucleotide sharing. Imported from immuneACCESS, the table was reduced by TCRdb to in-frame sequences with V and J called. These copies leave out some clones; in studies compared against another copy, an unresolved V gene accounts for under half, and the cause of the remainder is not known. V and J calls and clone size are copied from that table; D and trimming were computed from the DNA. Across this sample there are about 120,000 clones, with around three quarters seen only once. About 3.5% of the sample lies in the top ten.

Material for sequencing was PBMCs. The TCR comes from a woman under 40 in good health and CMV-seropositive.

The DNA sequence follows: TGCGCCAGCAGCCAAGATAGACAGGGCAATCAGCCCCAGCATTTT. It specifies CASSQDRQGNQPQHF. The rearranged chain carries TRBV4-3 and TRBJ1-5, and the D gene may be TRBD1, 6 bases matching. From a lookup of the germline V gene, CDR1 and CDR2 are LGHNA and YSLEER. Relative to germline, V is 0 bases shorter and J is 2 bases shorter, with 8 bases between their ends. The CDR3 sequence holds 15 residues, the cysteine and phenylalanine included. CDR3 DNA is the only sequence kept; it has 45 bases, read in frame from the first base.